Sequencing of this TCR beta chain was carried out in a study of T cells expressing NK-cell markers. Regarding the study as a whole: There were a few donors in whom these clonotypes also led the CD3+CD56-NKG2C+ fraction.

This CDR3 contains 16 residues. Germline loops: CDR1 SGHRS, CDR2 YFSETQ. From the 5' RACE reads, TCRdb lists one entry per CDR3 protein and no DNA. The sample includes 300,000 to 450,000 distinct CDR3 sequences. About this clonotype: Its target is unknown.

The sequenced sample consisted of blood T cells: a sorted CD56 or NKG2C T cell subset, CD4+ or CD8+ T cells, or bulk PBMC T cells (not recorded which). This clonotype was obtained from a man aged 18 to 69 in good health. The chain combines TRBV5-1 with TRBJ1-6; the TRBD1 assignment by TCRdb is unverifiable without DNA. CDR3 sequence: CASSPSQQGPNSPLHF.